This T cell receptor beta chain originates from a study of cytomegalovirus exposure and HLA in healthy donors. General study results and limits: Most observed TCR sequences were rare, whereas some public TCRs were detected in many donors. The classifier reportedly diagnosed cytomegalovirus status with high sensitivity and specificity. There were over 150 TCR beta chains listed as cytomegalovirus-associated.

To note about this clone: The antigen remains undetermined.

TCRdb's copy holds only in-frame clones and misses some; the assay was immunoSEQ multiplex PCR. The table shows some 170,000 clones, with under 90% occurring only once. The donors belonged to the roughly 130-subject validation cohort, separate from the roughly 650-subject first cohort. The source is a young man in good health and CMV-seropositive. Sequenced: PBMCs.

Here the CDR3 reads CASSLGSLSYNEQFF. The DNA for the CDR3 is TGTGCCAGCAGCTTGGGGAGCCTCTCCTACAATGAGCAGTTCTTC. The gene calls are TRBV7-6 and TRBJ2-1; possibly TRBD2 for D (5 bases). Germline CDR1 reads SGHVS; CDR2 reads FNYEAQ. This CDR3 has 15 amino acids. The ends were cut back, 3 bases at V and 0 bases at J, with 9 bases in the middle.